The source of this T cell receptor beta chain is a study of regulatory T cells in long-lasting Graves disease (dated by TCRdb to about 2021). Regarding the complete study: Persistent Graves' disease meant more than 5 years of antithyroid drug treatment with TSH receptor autoantibodies that stayed positive. This study used TCR sequencing and RNA sequencing of peripheral blood to compare persistent Graves' disease patients against newly diagnosed Graves' disease patients. The study was conducted in China and was registered as a clinical trial. A total of roughly 35 samples were covered by TCR sequencing, comprising approximately 13 persistent and approximately 20 newly diagnosed Graves' disease patients. In the clinical cohort, patients with persistent Graves' disease had used antithyroid drugs for an average of about 10.3 years. Summary of the overall study and its limitations: Compared with newly diagnosed patients, patients with persistent Graves' disease had lower TCR Shannon entropy and fewer highly expanded clones, which suggests clonal expansion. Patients with persistent disease shared more public clonotypes (about 2,500) than newly diagnosed patients did (roughly 970). The authors noted that the small sample size was a limitation that may lower accuracy. Persistent disease showed preferential use of TRBV28, TRBJ1-2 and TRBJ2-5, whereas newly diagnosed disease favored TRBV20-1 and TRBJ2-1. Only peripheral blood was studied, because thyroid tissue, the primary lesion, was inaccessible. Sequencing and analysis were limited to the TCR beta chain.

The library was built by means of multiplex PCR. The run used an Illumina HiSeq 4000. iRepertoire HTBI primers and Arm-PCR amplification of CDR3 regions were used to construct TCR beta libraries. Before sequencing, the PCR products underwent gel purification. The published analysis was carried out like this. Across samples, 62 TRBV and 12 to 15 TRBJ segments were identified and used for gene usage analysis of CDR3 amino acid clonotypes. COPE and FqMerger were used to merge filtered high-quality paired reads into contigs. BLAST was used to align contigs to the IMGT TRBV, TRBD and TRBJ reference genes, and CDR3 was defined following IMGT. Clonotypes above 0.1% frequency were classified as highly expanded clones. Shannon entropy was used to measure repertoire diversity, and the Gini coefficient was used to measure V-J evenness. Public clonotypes were defined as clonotypes shared by more than one individual. The public reads were reprocessed in TCRdb via fastp at Q25 and MiXCR, keeping in-frame beta chains. One record per CDR3 amino acid sequence lists the most common genes and DNA. TCRdb's processing, not the authors' own work, is the source of the V and J calls. For this sample the table gives about 460,000 distinct CDR3 sequences, of which 22% were detected only once. 13% of the sample lies in the top ten.

Sample time point, as interpreted from the label and publication: persistent/refractory GD, antithyroid drugs over 5 years with positive TRAb. For both TCR sequencing and RNA sequencing, RNA was extracted from PBMCs using TRIzol. The diagnosis of Graves' disease was made according to American Thyroid Association guidelines. Patients were recruited from an endocrinology department in Xi'an, China. Each patient gave 7.5 to 10 milliliters of peripheral blood, collected in an EDTA anticoagulant tube. Ficoll Paque Plus density gradient separation was used to isolate PBMCs, and no further T cell sorting was done. An Agilent 2100 Bioanalyzer and agarose gel were used to check RNA quality, and a NanoDrop 2000 was used to measure RNA concentration. Relative to germline, V is missing 3 bases and J is missing 1 base, with 6 bases of the junction outside any gene match. Taken from the germline V gene (reference sequence), the CDR1 and CDR2 loops are LNHNV and YYDKDF. The CDR3, from cysteine to phenylalanine, totals 18 residues. Only the CDR3 portion is preserved as DNA: 54 bases, with reading frame beginning at the first base.

This clonotype occurred a few times. The target of this receptor is not known. Base qualities are not provided; no much larger clone lies one nucleotide away. This material consisted of peripheral blood mononuclear cells (PBMCs), taken when the disease was refractory, from a patient treated with antithyroid drugs. This sequence originates from a female donor with Graves disease. The chain is assembled from TRBV15 and TRBJ2-5; TRBD2 lines up with 15 middle nucleotides. The bases are TGTGCCACCAGCAGGGGACTAGCGGGGGGCCAGAGCCAAGAGACCCAGTACTTC. This translates into CATSRGLAGGQSQETQYF.